The 25 T cell receptor beta chains below were found in one sample sequenced in a study of tumor-infiltrating lymphocytes in primary liver carcinoma. A constant-region primer served to make TCR beta cDNA from roughly 540 ng total RNA. Slightly modified ARM-PCR served as the procedure for the TCR beta libraries. These libraries came from three rounds of nested multiplex PCR. The two initial PCR rounds, nine to eleven cycles each, used TRBV1-TRBV30 forward and C-beta reverse primers. TCRdb analysed the multiplex PCR reads with MiXCR anew, one entry per CDR3 protein. The sample carries about 43,000 distinct CDR3 sequences, approximately 70% recorded once. RNA and DNA were co-extracted from roughly 20-30 mg of unsorted bulk tissue. Source material: liver tumor tissue from sampling region 2. As for subset: tumor region T2, inferior pole. These receptors came from a man in his forties or fifties with primary liver carcinoma and hepatitis B virus infection.

Comments on this clonotype: At one end, the junction sequence differs from germline, possibly due to a read error. The rearrangement joins TRBV11-2 to TRBJ2-5, with TRBD2 matching 9 bases. This CDR3 is built from 14 residues. Looked up from germline, CDR1 is SGHAT and CDR2 is FQNNGV. The CDR3 here is CTSSLSGGQETQYF. Here the CDR3 DNA reads TGTACCAGCAGCTTAAGCGGGGGGCAAGAGACCCAGTACTTC.

This clonotype was counted many times. Just one base apart from a much larger clone, this may be a read error. The conserved final phenylalanine or tryptophan is absent from the CDR3, which likely points to a read error. The chain has TRBV29-1 and TRBJ1-1; no firm D call. The germline V and J ends were trimmed by 1 base and 0 bases, with 12 bases remaining between them. Germline V gene sequence: CDR1 SQVTM, CDR2 ANQGSEA. The CDR3 spans 15 residues. The CDR3, as DNA: TGCAGCGTTGAAGCGGGGTGGGGAATGAACACTGAAGCTTTCTCT. It encodes CSVEAGWGMNTEAFS.

This clonotype was found once. Compared with germline, one end of the junction differs, possibly owing to a read error. The J gene is TRBJ2-4, the V gene TRBV11-2; D uncertain. Germline V gene sequence: CDR1 SGHAT, CDR2 FQNNGV. The CDR3 covers 15 residues. DNA of the CDR3: TGTGCCAACACCACTTCGGCGGTAGCCAAAAACATTCAGCATTTC. Translated, it gives CANTTSAVAKNIQHF.

Worth noting for this clonotype: The junction and the germline gene differ at one end; a read error may be behind it. The rearrangement links TRBV29-1 to TRBJ2-1; 10 nucleotides line up with TRBD2. Per germline, CDR1 SQVTM and CDR2 ANQGSEA. This CDR3 is 11 amino acids long. The CDR3 here is CTVQREGEQFF. In DNA form, the CDR3 reads TGCACCGTTCAGCGGGAGGGTGAACAGTTCTTC.

V and J are TRBV10-2 and TRBJ1-6; D is uncertain. Germline V gives CDR1 WSHSY, CDR2 SAAADI. This CDR3 has 14 residues. This CDR3 is CANSESTVNSPLHF. The CDR3 region has the DNA TGCGCAAACAGTGAGTCCACGGTTAATTCACCCCTCCACTTT.

This clonotype was observed a single time. A junction boundary mismatches the germline segment, possibly from a read error. J is TRBJ2-2 and V is TRBV29-1, with D perhaps matching TRBD1 (5 bases). The CDR3 has 13 residues. Germline-derived CDR1 and CDR2 are SQVTM and ANQGSEA. CDR3 coding DNA: TGCAGCGTTGCACAAAAACCGACCAGGGAACTGTCTTTT. Its translation is CSVAQKPTRELSF.

V usage is TRBV11-2 and J usage is TRBJ2-7; D is unclear. CDR3 length equals 12 residues. Germline CDR1 SGHAT, CDR2 FQNNGV. The CDR3 loop reads CVSSLSGFKQYF. DNA for the CDR3: TGTGTCAGTAGCTTGTCTGGCTTCAAGCAGTACTTC. Using reference TRBV11-2 and TRBJ2-7 for the parts outside the CDR3, the full variable domain is EAGVAQSPRYKIIEKRQSVAFWCNPISGHATLYWYQQILGQGPKLLIQFQNNGVVDDSQLPKDRFSAERLKGVDSTLKIQPAKLEDSAVYLCVSSLSGFKQYFGPGTRLTVT.

Worth noting for this clonotype: The final CDR3 position lacks the conserved phenylalanine or tryptophan, pointing to a likely read error. This sequence joins TRBV29-1 and TRBJ2-5; D is unclear. The CDR3 consists of 12 residues. Between the trimmed V and J ends, which lost 5 bases and 2 bases, there was a span of 9 bases. The germline V gene encodes CDR1 SQVTM and CDR2 ANQGSEA. The DNA for the CDR3 is TGCAGCGTTCTGGTGAAACAAGAGACCCAGTACCTC. Its translation: CSVLVKQETQYL.

The genes are TRBV5-4 and TRBJ2-1, with D perhaps matching TRBD1 (6 bases). Germline-derived CDR1 and CDR2 are SGHNT and YYREEE (reference sequence). The CDR3 is 17 amino acids. Trimming took 1 base from V and 3 from J, leaving 17 bases between them. CDR3 sequence: CASSLPTGQVYYNEQFF. The CDR3 DNA follows: TGTGCCAGCAGCTTGCCAACAGGGCAAGTTTACTACAATGAGCAGTTCTTC.

About this clonotype itself: Given the absence of the conserved phenylalanine or tryptophan at the CDR3 end, a read error is likely. The V and J genes are TRBV4-2 and TRBJ2-7; TRBD2 matches at 7 bases. CDR1 is LGHNA, CDR2 YNFKEQ, per germline. There are 15 residues in the CDR3. CDR3 region: CAISQDKGRGYEQYL. As DNA, the CDR3 is TGTGCCATCAGCCAAGATAAGGGGAGGGGCTACGAACAGTACTTA.

In regard to this clonotype: The junction and the germline gene differ at one end; a read error may be behind it. For the CDR3, the DNA is TGTGCCAGCAGTGGACGGTACCAAGAGACCCAGTACTTC. It codes for CASSGRYQETQYF. J is TRBJ2-5 and V is TRBV10-1; D remains ambiguous. CDR3 length equals 13 residues. Germline-derived CDR1 and CDR2 are WNHNN and SYGVQD (reference sequence).

A remark on this clonotype: Germline is not matched at one junction end, which may reflect a read error. The V call is TRBV14, the J call TRBJ1-6; maybe TRBD1 (6 bases). The CDR3 runs to 14 residues. Germline loops: CDR1 SGHDN, CDR2 FVKESK. The CDR3 here is CPRSHSGENSPFHF. CDR3 DNA: TGTCCCCGCAGCCACTCAGGGGAAAATTCACCCTTCCACTTT.

V is TRBV7-8 and J is TRBJ2-4; the D gene is possibly TRBD2 (5 bases). V shed 6 bases and J shed 13 bases, with 25 bases lying between them. The germline V gene encodes CDR1 SGHVS and CDR2 FQNEAQ. The CDR3 totals 15 residues. The CDR3 here is CASRDFGETPWEQYF. The CDR3 coding sequence is TGTGCCAGCAGGGACTTCGGGGAAACCCCTTGGGAACAGTACTTC. Combining the CDR3 with reference TRBV7-8 and TRBJ2-4 gives the whole variable domain GAGVSQSPRYKVAKRGQDVALRCDPISGHVSLFWYQQALGQGPEFLTYFQNEAQLDKSGLPSDRFFAERPEGSVSTLKIQRTQQEDSAVYLCASRDFGETPWEQYFGAGTRLSVL.

The chain employs TRBV6-6 and TRBJ2-7, with TRBD2 matching 12 bases. This CDR3 has 16 residues. V trimming: 7 bases; J trimming: 2 bases; junction bases outside the gene matches: 9. Germline-derived CDR1 and CDR2 are MNHNY and SVGAGI (reference sequence). The chain's CDR3 is CASNHLAGGSTYEQYF. In DNA, the CDR3 is TGTGCCAGCAATCATCTAGCGGGAGGGTCTACCTACGAGCAGTACTTC.

Of note for this clonotype: The final CDR3 position lacks the conserved phenylalanine or tryptophan, pointing to a likely read error. This chain links TRBV7-9 with TRBJ2-3; D unresolved. The CDR3 spans 14 residues. V was clipped by 0 bases and J by 2 bases, with 6 bases between them. In germline, CDR1 is SEHNR, CDR2 FQNEAQ (reference sequence). The CDR3 is CASSLAGITDTQYL. CDR3 DNA sequence: TGTGCCAGCAGCTTAGCGGGCATCACAGATACGCAGTATCTT.

This clonotype was seen a few times. CDR3: CASSQGPYEQYF. The CDR3 DNA is TGTGCCAGCAGCCAGGGACCCTACGAGCAGTACTTC. The gene calls are TRBV7-2 and TRBJ2-7; the D call may be TRBD1 or TRBD2 (5 bases each). Trimming removed 5 bases at V and 2 bases at J, with 7 bases between. This CDR3 has 12 residues. From germline, CDR1 is SGHTA and CDR2 FQGNSA.

This chain connects TRBV10-2 to TRBJ2-7; D remains ambiguous. This CDR3 spans 11 amino acids. Germline loops: CDR1 WSHSY, CDR2 SAAADI. Trimming removed 7 bases at V and 8 bases at J, with 12 bases between. The CDR3 nucleotides read TGCGCCAGCATGGACCCTTACAAGCAGTACTTC. It specifies CASMDPYKQYF.

In regard to this clonotype: The junction and the germline gene differ at one end; a read error may be behind it. The V gene is TRBV29-1, the J gene TRBJ2-1; 12 nucleotides match TRBD2. Per the germline V gene, CDR1 is SQVTM and CDR2 is ANQGSEA. The CDR3 is 15 residues long. The CDR3 DNA sequence: TGCAGTGTTGGACTAGCGGGAAGGTTCTGCAATGAGCAGTTCTTC. It is translated as CSVGLAGRFCNEQFF.

Notes on this clonotype: In this CDR3 the conserved last residue, phenylalanine or tryptophan, is missing, so a read error is likely. The chain has TRBV11-2 and TRBJ2-5, with a possible D match to TRBD2 (6 bases). This CDR3 region has 17 residues. Germline CDR1 and CDR2: SGHAT and FQNNGV. The germline V and J ends were trimmed by 10 bases and 2 bases, with 26 bases remaining between them. The CDR3: CAITLYPGVATQETQYL. DNA for the CDR3: TGTGCCATCACCTTATACCCGGGGGTAGCGACACAAGAGACCCAGTACTTA.

This clonotype was found many times. Given a much more abundant clone one base away, this may be a read error. This chain links TRBV29-1 with TRBJ1-4; D unclear. Germline values: CDR1 SQVTM, CDR2 ANQGSEA. Deletions cut 0 bases from V and 10 bases from J, with 18 bases between. This CDR3 contains 15 residues. CDR3 in amino acids: CSVEDKEGGRGKLFF. CDR3 bases: TGCAGCGTTGAAGACAAGGAGGGAGGACGGGGAAAACTGTTTTTT.

This chain connects TRBV5-4 to TRBJ2-3; 10 bases are shared with TRBD2. Germline CDR1 is SGHNT and CDR2 is YYREEE (reference sequence). The CDR3 consists of 15 residues. V lost 8 bases and J lost 5; bases outside the gene matches: 11. CDR3 nucleotide sequence: TGTGCCAGTAGCCTTCTCCAGCGGGGGGGAGATACGCAGTATTTT. Its translation: CASSLLQRGGDTQYF. The whole variable domain, remainder taken from reference TRBV5-4 and TRBJ2-3, is ETGVTQSPTHLIKTRGQQVTLRCSSQSGHNTVSWYQQALGQGPQFIFQYYREEENGRGNFPPRFSGLQFPNYSSELNVNALELDDSALYLCASSLLQRGGDTQYFGPGTRLTVL.

There are a few counts of this clonotype. This may stem from a read error, because a much larger clone lies one nucleotide away. This CDR3 fails to terminate in the conserved phenylalanine or tryptophan, so it likely reflects a read error. CDR3 bases: TGTGCCAGCAGCACCGGATCCTACGAGCAGTACTCC. Residues: CASSTGSYEQYS. The genes are TRBV7-9 and TRBJ2-7; unclear D gene. V lost 5 bases to trimming and J lost 1 base, with 6 bases between them. Germline CDR1 SEHNR, CDR2 FQNEAQ (reference sequence). This CDR3 comprises 12 residues.

This clonotype has more than one count but fewer than ten. The chain combines TRBV2 with TRBJ2-1; 10 bases are a match to TRBD2. The length of the CDR3 is 16 residues. CDR1 is SNHLY and CDR2 is FYNNEI in the germline V gene. J was trimmed by 4 bases and V by 6 bases; bases with no gene match: 9. CDR3 nucleotides: TGTGCCAGCAGATTCGGACTAGCGGTCTTTTACAATGAGCAGTTCTTC. Protein sequence: CASRFGLAVFYNEQFF.

The sample holds a few counts of this clonotype. A much larger clone differs from this one at a single base, so this may be a read error. The rearrangement links TRBV30 to TRBJ2-7; D is perhaps TRBD1 or TRBD2 (5 bases each). The CDR3 is made up of 10 amino acids. CDR1 is GTSNPN and CDR2 is SVGIG in the germline V gene (reference sequence). CDR3: CAWEGNGQHF. Written as DNA, the CDR3 is TGTGCCTGGGAGGGGAATGGGCAGCACTTC.

As concerns this clonotype: Its ends do not fully match the called genes, so a read error is possible. V gene TRBV29-1 combines with J gene TRBJ2-7; D gene unclear. CDR3 length: 13 amino acids. Germline loops: CDR1 SQVTM, CDR2 ANQGSEA. The CDR3 loop is CSVAPIGLHEQYF. CDR3 sequence (DNA): TGCAGCGTTGCCCCGATAGGGCTACACGAGCAGTATTTC.